What follows is one T cell receptor (beta chain) and its context. Here immunoSEQ multiplex PCR was the method, and the copy in TCRdb shows in-frame clones only, minus some. The table shows 95,000 to 150,000 clones, with approximately 93% occurring only once. The sample originates from a study of control samples from healthy donors and cancer patients. The V end was cut by 4 bases, the J end by 5 bases, with 15 bases between. This CDR3 region has 14 residues. The germline CDR1 and CDR2 sequences are SGHNT and YYREEE (reference sequence). The chain joins TRBV5-4 to TRBJ1-2, with D possibly TRBD1 on 6 matching bases. The clonotype comes from a woman between 18 and 29 years old in good health. Material for sequencing was blood. CDR3 region: CASSPGAGAYGYTF. For the CDR3, the DNA is TGTGCCAGCAGCCCGGGGGCGGGCGCTTATGGCTACACCTTC.